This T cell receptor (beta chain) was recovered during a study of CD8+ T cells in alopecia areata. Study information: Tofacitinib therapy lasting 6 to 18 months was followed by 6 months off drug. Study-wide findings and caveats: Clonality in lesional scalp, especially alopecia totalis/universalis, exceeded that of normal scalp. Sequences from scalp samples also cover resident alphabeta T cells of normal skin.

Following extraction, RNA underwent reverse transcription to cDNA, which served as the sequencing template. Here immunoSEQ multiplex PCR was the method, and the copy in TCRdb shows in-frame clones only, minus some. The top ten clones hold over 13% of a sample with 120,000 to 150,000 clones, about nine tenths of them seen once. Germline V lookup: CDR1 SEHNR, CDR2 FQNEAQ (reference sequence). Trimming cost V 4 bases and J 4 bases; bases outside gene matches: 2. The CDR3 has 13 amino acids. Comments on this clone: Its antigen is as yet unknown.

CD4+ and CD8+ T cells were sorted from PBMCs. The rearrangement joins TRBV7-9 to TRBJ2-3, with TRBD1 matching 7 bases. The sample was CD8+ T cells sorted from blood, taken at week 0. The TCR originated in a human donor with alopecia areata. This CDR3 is CASSWTGPDTQYF. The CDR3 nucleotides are TGTGCCAGCAGCTGGACAGGCCCAGATACGCAGTATTTT.